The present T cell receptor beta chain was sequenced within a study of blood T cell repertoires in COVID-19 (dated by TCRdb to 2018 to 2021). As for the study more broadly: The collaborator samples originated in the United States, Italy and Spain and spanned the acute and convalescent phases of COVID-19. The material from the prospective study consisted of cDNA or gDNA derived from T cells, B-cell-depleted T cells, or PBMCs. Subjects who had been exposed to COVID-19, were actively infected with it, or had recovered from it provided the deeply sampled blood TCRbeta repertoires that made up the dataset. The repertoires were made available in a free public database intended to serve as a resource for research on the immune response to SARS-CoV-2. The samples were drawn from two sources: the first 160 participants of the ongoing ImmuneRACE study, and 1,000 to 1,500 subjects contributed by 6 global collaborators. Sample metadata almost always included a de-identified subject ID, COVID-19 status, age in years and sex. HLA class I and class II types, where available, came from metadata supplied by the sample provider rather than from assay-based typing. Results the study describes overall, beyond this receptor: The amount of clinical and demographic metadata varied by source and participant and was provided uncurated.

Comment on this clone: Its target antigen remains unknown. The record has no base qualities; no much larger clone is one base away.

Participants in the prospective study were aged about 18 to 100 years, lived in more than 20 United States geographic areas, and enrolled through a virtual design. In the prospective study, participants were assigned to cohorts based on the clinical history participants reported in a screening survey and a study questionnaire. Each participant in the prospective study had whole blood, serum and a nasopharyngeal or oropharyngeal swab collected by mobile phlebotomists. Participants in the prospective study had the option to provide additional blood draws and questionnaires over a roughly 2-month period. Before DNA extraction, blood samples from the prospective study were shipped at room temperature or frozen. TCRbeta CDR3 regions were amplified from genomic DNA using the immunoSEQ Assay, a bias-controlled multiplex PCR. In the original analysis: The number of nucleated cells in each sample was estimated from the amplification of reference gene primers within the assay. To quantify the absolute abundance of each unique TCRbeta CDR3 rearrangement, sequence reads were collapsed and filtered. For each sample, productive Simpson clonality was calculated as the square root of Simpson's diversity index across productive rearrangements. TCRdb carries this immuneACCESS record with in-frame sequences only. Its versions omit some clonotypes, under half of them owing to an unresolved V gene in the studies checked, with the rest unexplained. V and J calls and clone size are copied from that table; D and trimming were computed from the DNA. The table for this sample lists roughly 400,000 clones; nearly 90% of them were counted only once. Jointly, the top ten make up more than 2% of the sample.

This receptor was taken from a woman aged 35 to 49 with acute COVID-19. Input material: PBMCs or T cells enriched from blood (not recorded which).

This receptor has the CDR3 CASRRDSSYEQYF. The nucleotide sequence is TGTGCCAGCAGAAGGGACAGCTCCTACGAGCAGTACTTC. The sequence joins TRBV5-5 to TRBJ2-7; 7 bases in the junction line up with TRBD1. Per the germline V gene (reference sequence), SGHKS is the CDR1 and YYEKEE is the CDR2. V trim: 5 bases; J trim: 0 bases; unmatched bases: 2. Including the terminal cysteine and phenylalanine, the CDR3 comprises 13 residues. Only the CDR3 part of the read is kept: 39 bases, read in frame from the first base.